This T cell receptor beta chain was documented in a study of cytomegalovirus exposure and HLA in healthy donors. Study as a whole: Earlier sequencing of about 179 million T cells yielded around 100 million unique TCR beta sequences.

About this clone itself: Its specificity is unknown.

Vbeta (60) and Jbeta (13) primers were used in the PCR. Profiling relied on immunoSEQ multiplex PCR, and the TCRdb table lists in-frame clones only, not all of them. The repertoire holds tens of thousands of clones, with 67% as singletons. Study conclusions and caveats: The classifier, whose performance was assessed in both the original and validation cohorts, reportedly diagnosed cytomegalovirus status with high specificity and sensitivity. Analysis was carried out at a later point, and it linked a missense DCLRE1C variant to TCR beta V- and J-gene trimming. As a later analysis revealed, most CMV-associated TCR beta chains appeared HLA-restricted.

The TCR sequence derives from a woman aged 45-60 years in good health and CMV-seropositive. The sequencing input was PBMCs.

Here the CDR3 reads CASSLGTGRPNYGYTF. DNA for the CDR3: TGTGCCAGCAGCTTAGGGACAGGGAGACCAAACTATGGCTACACCTTC. The chain links TRBV13 to TRBJ1-2, with TRBD1 matching 7 bases. CDR3 length: 16 residues. The V and J ends lost 0 bases and 2 bases, in that order; junction bases with no gene match: 6. The germline CDR1 and CDR2 sequences are PRHDT and FYEKMQ (reference sequence).